The rows below give T cell receptor beta chains drawn from one sample of a study of blood T cell repertoires in COVID-19. Libraries were prepared by immunoSEQ multiplex PCR; TCRdb keeps only in-frame clonotypes and omits some of them. The sample has about 140,000 clones, around 90% seen once. The material sequenced was peripheral blood. These receptors were taken from a woman between 55 and 75 years old with acute or convalescent COVID-19. Both conserved end residues are trimmed from each CDR3. D genes are given only for firm matches. Expanded clones get a size class; other rows say once, few or many, or leave the size out.

clone size: -
V gene: TRBV19
D gene: TRBD1
J gene: TRBJ1-2
CDR3 protein: ASSQRGQGYGYT

clone size: -
V gene: TRBV5-1
D gene: TRBD1
J gene: TRBJ1-1
CDR3 protein: ASSLDRDDAEAF

clone size: -
V gene: TRBV30
D gene: TRBD1
J gene: TRBJ2-1
CDR3 protein: AWSVPGGNAKGQF

clone size: few
V gene: TRBV7-2
D gene: -
J gene: TRBJ2-3
CDR3 protein: ASSLSLAEYTDTQY

clone size: -
V gene: TRBV2
D gene: -
J gene: TRBJ1-2
CDR3 protein: ASSVIRDYGYT

clone size: -
V gene: TRBV30
D gene: TRBD2
J gene: TRBJ2-1
CDR3 protein: ASESGGGLNEQF

clone size: once
V gene: TRBV18
D gene: -
J gene: TRBJ2-7
CDR3 protein: ASSPYGVYEQY

clone size: -
V gene: TRBV7-9
D gene: -
J gene: TRBJ1-2
CDR3 protein: ASSLAPLGGGYGYT

clone size: -
V gene: TRBV4-2
D gene: TRBD1
J gene: TRBJ1-1
CDR3 protein: ASSPPGQGRGAEAF

clone size: once
V gene: TRBV3-1/TRBV3-2
D gene: TRBD1
J gene: TRBJ1-5
CDR3 protein: ASSQAYPTGVGNQPQH

clone size: -
V gene: TRBV18
D gene: -
J gene: TRBJ2-3
CDR3 protein: ASSLSTSQDTQY